This T cell receptor beta chain originates from a study of blood T cell repertoires in COVID-19. Across the whole study: Both acute and convalescent COVID-19 samples were obtained from the United States, Italy and Spain.

This clone showed up just a few times. This CDR3 is built from 14 residues. Germline loops: CDR1 SGDLS, CDR2 YYNGEE. Trimming took off 0 bases at V and 0 bases at J, with 7 bases between the two ends. Clones were sequenced by immunoSEQ multiplex PCR, and TCRdb holds only the in-frame ones, with some missing. Found here are hundreds of thousands of clones, roughly nine tenths of them singletons; the top ten hold roughly 0.7%. This clonotype originated in a man in his forties with acute or convalescent COVID-19. The chain joins TRBV9 to TRBJ2-7, with D maybe TRBD2 (5 bases). Sequenced input: peripheral blood. CDR3 in DNA: TGTGCCAGCAGCGTAGGAGGGCCCTCCTACGAGCAGTACTTC. Residues: CASSVGGPSYEQYF. Full variable domain (remainder filled in from reference TRBV9 and TRBJ2-7): DSGVTQTPKHLITATGQRVTLRCSPRSGDLSVYWYQQSLDQGLQFLIQYYNGEERAKGNILERFSAQQFPDLHSELNLSSLELGDSALYFCASSVGGPSYEQYFGPGTRLTVT.